The clone carrying this TCR beta chain appeared a few times. This record belongs to a study of early T cells in non-severe SARS-CoV-2 infection. Unique molecular identifier tags were affixed to discrete cDNA molecules. TCRdb used MiXCR to reprocess the 5' RACE reads, holding one entry per CDR3 protein. Among nearly 80,000 distinct CDR3 sequences listed, 9.5% to 15% were seen once. V lost 4 bases, J lost 4 bases, and 7 bases stayed unmatched. CDR3 length: 14 amino acids. Looked up from germline, CDR1 is SGDLS and CDR2 is YYNGEE. This TCR was recovered from an adult who was a healthcare worker with PCR-confirmed SARS-CoV-2 infection or an uninfected control (not recorded which). The V call is TRBV9, the J call TRBJ1-1; 7 bases match TRBD1. Sequencing was done on a sample of whole blood. DNA of the CDR3: TGTGCCAGCAGCCCCATGACAGGGATCACTGAAGCTTTCTTT. Protein: CASSPMTGITEAFF.